These 21 T cell receptor beta chains were all obtained from the same sample, sequenced in a study of vaccination effects on CD4 cells after COVID-19. Using immunoSEQ multiplex PCR, the repertoire was profiled, and TCRdb retains in-frame clones only, with some absent. The table includes about 73,000 clones, 65% to 80% detected once. No antigen is known for these receptors. The culture ran for 10 days before CD4+ T cells were isolated. Participants were vaccinated with two doses of either the BNT162b2 or mRNA-1273 vaccine. This sample comprised CD4+ T cells from PBMCs cultured without peptide, obtained after COVID-19 vaccination. The receptors here all came from a human donor who received a COVID-19 vaccine.

The rearrangement uses TRBV5-4 and TRBJ2-2; 12 bases match TRBD1. V lost 4 bases and J lost 5; bases outside the gene matches: 9. Germline CDR1 SGHNT, CDR2 YYREEE (reference sequence). This CDR3 is built from 17 residues. The CDR3 DNA sequence: TGTGCCAGCAGCCTGGGACAGGGGGCGCGGCGGACCGGGGAGCTGTTTTTT. It translates to CASSLGQGARRTGELFF.

The chain carries TRBV5-4 and TRBJ2-7, with D perhaps being TRBD1 or TRBD2 (6 bases each). Trimming left V 0 bases short and J 9 bases short, with 13 bases between. Germline V gene data show CDR1 as SGHNT and CDR2 as YYREEE (reference sequence). The CDR3 runs 13 residues. The CDR3 loop is CASSLDLGGMQYV. The CDR3 DNA reads as TGTGCCAGCAGCTTGGATTTAGGGGGGATGCAGTACGTC.

This clone was observed once. The chain combines TRBV6-6 with TRBJ1-4; D unresolved. The CDR3 is made up of 13 amino acids. Germline V gene lookup returns CDR1 MNHNY and CDR2 SVGAGI (reference sequence). Trimming pared 0 bases from V and 8 bases from J, leaving 7 bases between. The DNA of the CDR3 is TGTGCCAGCAGTTACTCCACGGAAGAAAAACTGTTTTTT. It is translated as CASSYSTEEKLFF.

A note on this clone: The junction differs from germline at one of its ends, possibly a read error. The chain is built from TRBV28 and TRBJ2-5, with unresolved D. Looked up from germline, CDR1 is MDHEN and CDR2 is SYDVKM. This CDR3 spans 13 amino acids. The CDR3 DNA reads as TGTGCCAGCGGTTTAGTCTTTCAAGAGACCCAGTACTTC. This translates into CASGLVFQETQYF.

In nucleotides, the CDR3 is TGTGCCAGCAGCCCAGCCCTAGCAGGCACCGGGGAGCTGTTTTTT. It is translated as CASSPALAGTGELFF. V and J are TRBV7-3 and TRBJ2-2; a weak D match, TRBD2 (5 bases). V was clipped by 5 bases and J by 4 bases, with 14 bases between them. The CDR3 covers 15 residues. Germline V gives CDR1 SGHTA, CDR2 FQGTGA.

The chain joins TRBV7-2 to TRBJ1-5; D is unclear. Per germline, CDR1 SGHTA and CDR2 FQGNSA. CDR3 length: 14 amino acids. Between the trimmed V and J ends, which lost 5 bases and 7 bases, there was a span of 15 bases. The CDR3, as DNA: TGTGCCAGCAGCGCCACCCCCGATGTGCAGCCCCAGCATTTT. Its protein is CASSATPDVQPQHF.

The V call is TRBV9, the J call TRBJ2-5; 9 bases are shared with TRBD2. The CDR3 is 15 residues long. Germline values: CDR1 SGDLS, CDR2 YYNGEE. V trimming: 3 bases; J trimming: 3 bases; junction bases outside the gene matches: 6. This CDR3 reads CASSGGLAGEETQYF. Here the CDR3 DNA reads TGTGCCAGCAGCGGGGGATTAGCGGGGGAAGAGACCCAGTACTTC.

The gene calls are TRBV5-6 and TRBJ1-2; a possible D gene is TRBD1 (6 bases). There are 13 residues in the CDR3. Trimming removed 2 bases at V and 4 bases at J, with 9 bases between. Germline CDR1 reads SGHDT; CDR2 reads YYEEEE. CDR3 DNA sequence: TGTGCCAGCAGCTTTAGGACAGTCTATGGCTACACCTTC. Protein: CASSFRTVYGYTF.

The rearrangement links TRBV5-1 to TRBJ1-4; D is unclear. From germline, CDR1 is SGHRS and CDR2 YFSETQ. Trimming stripped 4 bases from V and 0 bases from J, with 7 bases between. This CDR3 is built from 14 residues. CDR3 protein: CASSVTATNEKLFF. The CDR3 bases are TGCGCCAGCAGCGTGACGGCAACTAATGAAAAACTGTTTTTT.

V and J are TRBV6-1 and TRBJ2-1; D ambiguous. Deletions cut 2 bases from V and 5 bases from J, with 13 bases between. Germline loops: CDR1 MNHNS, CDR2 SASEGT. The CDR3 has 15 amino acids. CDR3 loop: CASSEIARINNEQFF. In DNA form, the CDR3 reads TGTGCCAGCAGTGAAATCGCGAGGATTAACAATGAGCAGTTCTTC.

As DNA, the CDR3 is TGTGCCAGCAGCTCAGCCCCTTATACGCAGTATTTT. Translation: CASSSAPYTQYF. This rearrangement joins TRBV7-2 to TRBJ2-3; unclear D gene. The CDR3 sequence is 12 residues long. Trimming removed 4 bases at V and 7 bases at J, with 9 bases between. Germline assignment: CDR1 SGHTA and CDR2 FQGNSA. The entire variable domain, with the rest obtained from reference TRBV7-2 and TRBJ2-3, is as follows: GAGVSQSPSNKVTEKGKDVELRCDPISGHTALYWYRQSLGQGLEFLIYFQGNSAPDKSGLPSDRFSAERTGGSVSTLTIQRTQQEDSAVYLCASSSAPYTQYFGPGTRLTVL.

The chain employs TRBV24-1 and TRBJ2-3; 7 positions match TRBD2. The CDR3 has 15 residues. Trimming removed 0 bases from V and 3 bases from J; junction bases left unmatched: 2. From germline, CDR1 is KGHDR and CDR2 SFDVKD. CDR3 region: CATSDLRGETDTQYF. CDR3 DNA sequence: TGTGCCACCAGTGATTTGCGGGGGGAAACAGATACGCAGTATTTT.

The sample holds one count of this clone. This chain links TRBV29-1 with TRBJ2-7, with 8 bases aligning to TRBD1. This CDR3 is 16 amino acids long. Germline V gene sequence: CDR1 SQVTM, CDR2 ANQGSEA. With V trimmed by 7 bases and J by 1 base, 15 bases remained unmatched. CDR3 DNA: TGCAGCGACCTACCGAAAAGGGACAGGAGGTCCTACGAGCAGTACGTC. Residues: CSDLPKRDRRSYEQYV.

The chain has TRBV28 and TRBJ2-7; D gene uncertain. The germline gives CDR1 MDHEN, CDR2 SYDVKM. The CDR3 is 12 residues long. Trimming took 5 bases from V and 2 from J, leaving 7 bases between them. CDR3 sequence reads: CASSTPPYEQYV. Here the CDR3 DNA reads TGTGCCAGCAGTACCCCCCCCTACGAGCAGTACGTC.

This chain connects TRBV29-1 to TRBJ1-2; 7 nucleotides line up with TRBD1. Trimming took 6 bases from V and 8 from J; bases not matched to a gene: 9. Germline V gives CDR1 SQVTM, CDR2 ANQGSEA. The CDR3 covers 12 residues. DNA for the CDR3: TGCAGCGTGCTTGACAGGGTCGGCGGCTACACCTTC. Translating gives CSVLDRVGGYTF.

J is TRBJ2-1 and V is TRBV18, with 14 bases lining up with TRBD2. Germline V CDR1 and CDR2: KGHSH, LQKENI. The CDR3 extends over 17 amino acids. The ends lost 6 bases at V and 9 bases at J; junction bases unmatched: 13. The CDR3 DNA follows: TGTGCCAGCTCTCCGAAGTCCGGGACTAGCGGGGGTACTGAGCAGTTCTTC. Its translation: CASSPKSGTSGGTEQFF.

This clone was seen only a few times. The rearrangement links TRBV7-3 to TRBJ2-3; D may correspond to TRBD1 or TRBD2 (6 bases each). This CDR3 is 15 amino acids long. V lost 2 bases and J lost 5, with 14 bases in between. From germline, CDR1 is SGHTA and CDR2 FQGTGA. The CDR3 nucleotides are TGTGCCAGCAGCTTAGGGGGGCGCAATCTAGATACGCAGTATTTT. Protein sequence: CASSLGGRNLDTQYF. The complete variable domain, with remaining parts taken from reference TRBV7-3 and TRBJ2-3, reads GAGVSQTPSNKVTEKGKYVELRCDPISGHTALYWYRQSLGQGPEFLIYFQGTGAADDSGLPNDRFFAVRPEGSVSTLKIQRTERGDSAVYLCASSLGGRNLDTQYFGPGTRLTVL.

This sequence joins TRBV15 and TRBJ2-5; D may correspond to TRBD1 or TRBD2 (7 bases each). V was clipped by 5 bases and J by 5 bases, with 15 bases between them. The germline gives CDR1 LNHNV, CDR2 YYDKDF (reference sequence). The length of the CDR3 is 14 residues. The CDR3, as DNA: TGTGCCACCAGCTCAGGGGGGGGAGCGGAGACCCAGTACTTC. Protein product: CATSSGGGAETQYF.

The J gene is TRBJ2-1, the V gene TRBV6-5; 7 bases map to TRBD2. The CDR3 is made up of 16 amino acids. V shed 1 base and J 4 bases; nucleotides not matched to a gene: 7. Germline CDR1 and CDR2: MNHEY and SVGAGI. The CDR3 spells CASSYYSGTNYNEQFF. As DNA, the CDR3 is TGTGCCAGCAGTTACTATTCCGGGACTAATTACAATGAGCAGTTCTTC.

This clone has a single count. This sequence joins TRBV3-1 (or the pseudogene TRBV3-2) and TRBJ1-2, with 8 nucleotides matching TRBD1. The trim removed 0 bases at V and 4 bases at J, leaving 7 bases unmatched. The CDR3 has 16 residues. The germline CDR1 and CDR2 sequences are LGHDT and YNNKEL (reference sequence). The CDR3 coding sequence is TGTGCCAGCAGCCAAGATTTTGGGACAGGATTCTATGGCTACACCTTC. Translated, it gives CASSQDFGTGFYGYTF.

V usage is TRBV10-3 and J usage is TRBJ1-1, with 8 bases identical to TRBD1. CDR1 is ENHRY, CDR2 SYGVKD, per germline. The CDR3 covers 14 residues. J was trimmed by 1 base and V by 10 bases; bases with no gene match: 8. The CDR3 DNA follows: TGTGCCAGCCGGACAGGGACGGCGAACACTGAAGCTTTCTTT. Its translation is CASRTGTANTEAFF.